The entry below gives a single TCR beta chain sequence along with its context. The antigen is not known. Expressed TCRB transcripts were sequenced, since all the RNA that had been isolated was reverse transcribed. TCRdb keeps only in-frame clones here, not all; method: immunoSEQ multiplex PCR. The sample yields about 400,000 clones, around an eighth seen once. The sample is drawn from a study of beta chain features in type 1 diabetes. J lost 9 bases, V lost 3 bases, and 10 bases had no gene match. The CDR3 runs 15 residues. Germline loops: CDR1 SGDLS, CDR2 YYNGEE. General study findings and limits: For Type 1 diabetes patients, all four CD4+ subsets carried TCRB CDR3s that were moderately but significantly shorter.

Sample: naive CD4+ T cells from blood. The V gene is TRBV9, the J gene TRBJ2-3, with 10 positions matching TRBD1. The TCR sequence derives from a woman aged 18-29 years with type 1 diabetes. CDR3 sequence reads: CASSAPGTGEYTQYF. The DNA for the CDR3 is TGTGCCAGCAGCGCCCCCGGGACAGGGGAGTACACGCAGTATTTT. The full variable domain, its missing parts supplied by reference TRBV9 and TRBJ2-3, is DSGVTQTPKHLITATGQRVTLRCSPRSGDLSVYWYQQSLDQGLQFLIQYYNGEERAKGNILERFSAQQFPDLHSELNLSSLELGDSALYFCASSAPGTGEYTQYFGPGTRLTVL.